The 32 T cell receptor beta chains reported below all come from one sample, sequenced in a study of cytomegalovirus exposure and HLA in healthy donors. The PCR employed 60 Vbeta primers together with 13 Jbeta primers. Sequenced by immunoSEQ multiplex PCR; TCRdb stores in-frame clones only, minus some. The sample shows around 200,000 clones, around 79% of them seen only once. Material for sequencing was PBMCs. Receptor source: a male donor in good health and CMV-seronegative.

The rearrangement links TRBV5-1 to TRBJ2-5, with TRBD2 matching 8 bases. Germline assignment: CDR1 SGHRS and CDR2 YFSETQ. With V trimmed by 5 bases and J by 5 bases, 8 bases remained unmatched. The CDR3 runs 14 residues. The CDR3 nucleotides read TGCGCCAGCAGTTTAACGGGGGGGCTTGAGACCCAGTACTTC. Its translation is CASSLTGGLETQYF.

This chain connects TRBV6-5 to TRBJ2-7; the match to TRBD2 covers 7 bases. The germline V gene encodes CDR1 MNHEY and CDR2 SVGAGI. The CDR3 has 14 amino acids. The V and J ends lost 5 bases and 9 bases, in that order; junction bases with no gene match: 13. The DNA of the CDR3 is TGTGCCAGCAGTGCTAGCGGCGAGTCGGGTTCGCAGTACTTC. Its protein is CASSASGESGSQYF.

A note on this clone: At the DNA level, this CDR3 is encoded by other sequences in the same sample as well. CDR3: CASSSTGGETQYF. The CDR3 coding sequence is TGTGCCAGCAGCTCTACAGGGGGAGAGACCCAGTACTTC. This chain links TRBV7-9 with TRBJ2-5; 8 bases match TRBD1. The CDR3 runs 13 residues. Trimming at V came to 4 bases and at J to 4 bases, leaving 2 bases not matched to a gene. Germline assignment: CDR1 SEHNR and CDR2 FQNEAQ (reference sequence).

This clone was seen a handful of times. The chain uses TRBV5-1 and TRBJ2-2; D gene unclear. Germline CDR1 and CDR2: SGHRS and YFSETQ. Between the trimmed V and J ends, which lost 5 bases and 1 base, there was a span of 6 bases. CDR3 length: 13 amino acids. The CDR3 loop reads CASSTGNTGELFF. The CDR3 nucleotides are TGCGCCAGCAGTACGGGGAACACCGGGGAGCTGTTTTTT.

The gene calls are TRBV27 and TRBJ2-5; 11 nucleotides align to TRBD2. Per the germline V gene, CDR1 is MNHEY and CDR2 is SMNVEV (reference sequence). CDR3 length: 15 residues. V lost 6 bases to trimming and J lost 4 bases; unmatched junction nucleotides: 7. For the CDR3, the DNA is TGTGCCAGCAGACTAGCGGGGGCGCCGAGAGAGACCCAGTACTTC. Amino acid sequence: CASRLAGAPRETQYF.

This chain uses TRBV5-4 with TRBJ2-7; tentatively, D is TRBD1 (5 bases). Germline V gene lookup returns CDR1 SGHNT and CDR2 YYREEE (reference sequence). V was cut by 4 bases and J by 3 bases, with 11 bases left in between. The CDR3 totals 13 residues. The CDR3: CASSRGHRYEQYF. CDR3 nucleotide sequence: TGTGCCAGCAGCAGAGGACACCGCTACGAGCAGTACTTC.

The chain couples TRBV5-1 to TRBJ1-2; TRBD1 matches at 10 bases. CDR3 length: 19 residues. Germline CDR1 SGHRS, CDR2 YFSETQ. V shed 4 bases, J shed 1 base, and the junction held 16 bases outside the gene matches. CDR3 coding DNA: TGCGCCAGCAGCCGAGGGGTACTATCCGGGACAGGGGTTAACTATGGCTACACCTTC. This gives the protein CASSRGVLSGTGVNYGYTF.

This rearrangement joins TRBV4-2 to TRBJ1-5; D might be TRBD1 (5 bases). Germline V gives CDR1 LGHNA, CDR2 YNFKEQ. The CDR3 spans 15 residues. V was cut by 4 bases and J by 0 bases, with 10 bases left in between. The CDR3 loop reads CASSRQFNSNQPQHF. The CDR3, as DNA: TGTGCCAGCAGCCGACAGTTTAATAGCAATCAGCCCCAGCATTTT.

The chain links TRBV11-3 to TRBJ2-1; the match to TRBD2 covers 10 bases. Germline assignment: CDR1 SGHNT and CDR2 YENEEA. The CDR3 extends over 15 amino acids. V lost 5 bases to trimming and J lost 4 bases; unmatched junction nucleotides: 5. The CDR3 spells CASSNTSGVYNEQFF. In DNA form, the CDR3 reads TGTGCCAGCAGCAATACTAGCGGGGTTTACAATGAGCAGTTCTTC. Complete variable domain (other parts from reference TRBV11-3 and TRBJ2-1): EAGVVQSPRYKIIEKKQPVAFWCNPISGHNTLYWYLQNLGQGPELLIRYENEEAVDDSQLPKDRFSAERLKGVDSTLKIQPAELGDSAVYLCASSNTSGVYNEQFFGPGTRLTVL.

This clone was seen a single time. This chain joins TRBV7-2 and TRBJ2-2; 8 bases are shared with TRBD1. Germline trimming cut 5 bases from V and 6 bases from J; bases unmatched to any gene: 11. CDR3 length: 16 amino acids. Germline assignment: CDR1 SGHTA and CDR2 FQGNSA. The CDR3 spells CASSRKAARGPGELFF. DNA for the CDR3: TGTGCCAGCAGCCGTAAAGCAGCCAGGGGGCCCGGGGAGCTGTTTTTT.

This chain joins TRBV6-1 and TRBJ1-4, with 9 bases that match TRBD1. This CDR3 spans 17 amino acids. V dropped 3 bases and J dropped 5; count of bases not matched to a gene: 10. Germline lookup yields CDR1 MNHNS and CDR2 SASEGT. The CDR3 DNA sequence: TGTGCCAGCAGTGACGGGACAGGGTGGGGGGGGAATGAAAAACTGTTTTTT. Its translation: CASSDGTGWGGNEKLFF.

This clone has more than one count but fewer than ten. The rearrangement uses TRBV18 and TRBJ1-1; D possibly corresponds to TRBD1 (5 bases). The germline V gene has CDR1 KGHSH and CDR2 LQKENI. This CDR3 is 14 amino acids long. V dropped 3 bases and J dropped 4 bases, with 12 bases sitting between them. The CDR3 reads CASSPSGGGTEAFF. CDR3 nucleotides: TGTGCCAGCTCACCGTCTGGGGGGGGCACTGAAGCTTTCTTT.

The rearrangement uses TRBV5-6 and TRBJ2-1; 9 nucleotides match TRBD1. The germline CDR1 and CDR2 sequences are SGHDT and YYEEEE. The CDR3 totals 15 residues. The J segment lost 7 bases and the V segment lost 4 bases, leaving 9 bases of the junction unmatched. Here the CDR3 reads CASSPGQGRDNEQFF. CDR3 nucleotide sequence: TGTGCCAGCAGCCCGGGACAGGGTAGGGATAATGAGCAGTTCTTC.

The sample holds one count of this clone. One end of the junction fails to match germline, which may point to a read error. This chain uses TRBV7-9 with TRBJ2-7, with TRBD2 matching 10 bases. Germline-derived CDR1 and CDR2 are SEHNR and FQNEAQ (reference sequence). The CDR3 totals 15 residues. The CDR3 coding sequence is TGTTCCAGCAGCTCCACTAGCGGGACGCCCTACGAGCAGTACTTC. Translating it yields CSSSSTSGTPYEQYF.

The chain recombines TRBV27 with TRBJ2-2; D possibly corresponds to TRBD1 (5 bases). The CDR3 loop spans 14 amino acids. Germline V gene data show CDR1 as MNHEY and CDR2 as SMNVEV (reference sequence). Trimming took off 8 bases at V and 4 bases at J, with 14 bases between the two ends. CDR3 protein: CASRQSRVTGELFF. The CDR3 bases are TGTGCCAGCCGCCAGAGCAGGGTCACCGGGGAGCTGTTTTTT.

CDR3 in amino acids: CASSVAAADTQYF. The CDR3 DNA sequence: TGTGCCAGCAGCGTAGCCGCGGCAGATACGCAGTATTTT. The V call is TRBV9, the J call TRBJ2-3; no firm D call. The CDR3 runs to 13 residues. The V gene lost 0 bases and the J gene lost 4 bases, with 6 bases spanning the gap. In germline, CDR1 is SGDLS, CDR2 YYNGEE.

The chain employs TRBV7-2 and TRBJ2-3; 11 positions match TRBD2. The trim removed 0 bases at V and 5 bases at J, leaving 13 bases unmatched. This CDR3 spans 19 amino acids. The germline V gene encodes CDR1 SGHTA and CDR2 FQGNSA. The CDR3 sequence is CASSLAFPSLAGGQDTQYF. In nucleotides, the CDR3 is TGTGCCAGCAGCTTAGCATTTCCCTCCTTAGCGGGAGGGCAAGATACGCAGTATTTT.

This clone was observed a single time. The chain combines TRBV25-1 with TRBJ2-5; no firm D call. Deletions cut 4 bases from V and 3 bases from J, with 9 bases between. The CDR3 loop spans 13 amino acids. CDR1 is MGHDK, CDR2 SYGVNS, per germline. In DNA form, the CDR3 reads TGTGCCAGCAGTGCAGTTTCCAAAGAGACCCAGTACTTC. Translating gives CASSAVSKETQYF.

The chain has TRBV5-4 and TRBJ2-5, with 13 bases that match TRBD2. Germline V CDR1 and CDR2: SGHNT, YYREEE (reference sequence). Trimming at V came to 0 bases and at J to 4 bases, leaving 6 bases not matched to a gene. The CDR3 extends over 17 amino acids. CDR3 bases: TGTGCCAGCAGCTTGGGTGGACTAGCGGGAGCGGGAGAGACCCAGTACTTC. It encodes CASSLGGLAGAGETQYF.

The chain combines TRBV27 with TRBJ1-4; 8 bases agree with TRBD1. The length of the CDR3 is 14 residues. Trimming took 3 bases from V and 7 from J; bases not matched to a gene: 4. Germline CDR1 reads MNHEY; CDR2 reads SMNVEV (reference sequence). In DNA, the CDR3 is TGTGCCAGCAGTTTCCAAGGACAGGGTGAAAAACTGTTTTTT. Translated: CASSFQGQGEKLFF. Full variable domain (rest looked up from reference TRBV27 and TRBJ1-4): EAQVTQNPRYLITVTGKKLTVTCSQNMNHEYMSWYRQDPGLGLRQIYYSMNVEVTDKGDVPEGYKVSRKEKRNFPLILESPSPNQTSLYFCASSFQGQGEKLFFGSGTQLSVL.

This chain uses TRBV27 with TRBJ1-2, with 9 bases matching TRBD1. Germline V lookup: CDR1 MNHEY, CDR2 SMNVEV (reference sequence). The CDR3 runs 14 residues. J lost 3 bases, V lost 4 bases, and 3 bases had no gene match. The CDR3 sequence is CASSSRDRDYGYTF. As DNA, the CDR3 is TGTGCCAGCAGTTCCCGGGACAGGGACTATGGCTACACCTTC.

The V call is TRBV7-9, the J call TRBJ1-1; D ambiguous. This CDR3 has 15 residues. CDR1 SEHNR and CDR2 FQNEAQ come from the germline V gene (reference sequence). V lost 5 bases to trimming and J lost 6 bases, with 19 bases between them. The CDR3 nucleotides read TGTGCCAGCAGCCCACATTCCAGGAATTTGGCTGAAGCTTTCTTT. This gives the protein CASSPHSRNLAEAFF. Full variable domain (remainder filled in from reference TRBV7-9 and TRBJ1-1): DTGVSQNPRHKITKRGQNVTFRCDPISEHNRLYWYRQTLGQGPEFLTYFQNEAQLEKSRLLSDRFSAERPKGSFSTLEIQRTEQGDSAMYLCASSPHSRNLAEAFFGQGTRLTVV.

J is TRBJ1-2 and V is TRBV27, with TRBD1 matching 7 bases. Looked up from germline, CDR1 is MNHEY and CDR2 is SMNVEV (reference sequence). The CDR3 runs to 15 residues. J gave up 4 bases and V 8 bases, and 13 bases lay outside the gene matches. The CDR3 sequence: CASGKTGDRAYGYTF. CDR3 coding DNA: TGTGCCAGCGGCAAAACGGGAGACAGGGCCTATGGCTACACCTTC.

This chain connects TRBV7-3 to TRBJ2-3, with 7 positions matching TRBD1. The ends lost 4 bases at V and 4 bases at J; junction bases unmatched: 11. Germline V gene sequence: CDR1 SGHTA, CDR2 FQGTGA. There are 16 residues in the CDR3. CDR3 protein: CASSSSLGGGADTQYF. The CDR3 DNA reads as TGTGCCAGCAGCTCCTCCCTAGGGGGCGGCGCAGATACGCAGTATTTT.

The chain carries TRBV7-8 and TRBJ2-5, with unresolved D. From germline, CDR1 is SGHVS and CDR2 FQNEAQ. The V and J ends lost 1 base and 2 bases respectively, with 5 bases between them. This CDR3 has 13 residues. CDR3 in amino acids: CASSLVLQETQYF. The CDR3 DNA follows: TGTGCCAGCAGCTTAGTTCTGCAAGAGACCCAGTACTTC.

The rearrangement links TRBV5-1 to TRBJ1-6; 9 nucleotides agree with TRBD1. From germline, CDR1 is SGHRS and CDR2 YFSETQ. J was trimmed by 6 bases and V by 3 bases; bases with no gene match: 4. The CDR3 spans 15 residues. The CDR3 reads CASSWGQGFNSPLHF. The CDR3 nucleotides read TGCGCCAGCAGCTGGGGACAGGGATTTAATTCACCCCTCCACTTT. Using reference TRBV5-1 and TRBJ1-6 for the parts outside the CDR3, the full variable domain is KAGVTQTPRYLIKTRGQQVTLSCSPISGHRSVSWYQQTPGQGLQFLFEYFSETQRNKGNFPGRFSGRQFSNSRSEMNVSTLELGDSALYLCASSWGQGFNSPLHFGNGTRLTVT.

The CDR3 spells CASSISGQAFYGYTF. In DNA, the CDR3 is TGTGCCAGCAGCATTTCCGGACAGGCCTTCTATGGCTACACCTTC. The chain uses TRBV9 and TRBJ1-2, with 7 positions matching TRBD1. Per germline, CDR1 SGDLS and CDR2 YYNGEE. V lost 4 bases and J lost 4; bases outside the gene matches: 10. The CDR3 consists of 15 residues.

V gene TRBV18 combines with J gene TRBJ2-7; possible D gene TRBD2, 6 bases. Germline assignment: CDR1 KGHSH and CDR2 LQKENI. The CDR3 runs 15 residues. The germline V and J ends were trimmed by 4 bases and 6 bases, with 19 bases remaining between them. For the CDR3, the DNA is TGTGCCAGCTCACTAAAGAGCGGGCCGACGGGCGAGCAGTACTTC. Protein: CASSLKSGPTGEQYF.

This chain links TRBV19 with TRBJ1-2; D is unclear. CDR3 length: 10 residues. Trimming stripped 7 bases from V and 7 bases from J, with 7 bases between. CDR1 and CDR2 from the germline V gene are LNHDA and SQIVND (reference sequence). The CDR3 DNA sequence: TGTGCCAGTATTGGCTTTGGCTACACCTTC. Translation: CASIGFGYTF. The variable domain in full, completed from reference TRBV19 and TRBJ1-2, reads DGGITQSPKYLFRKEGQNVTLSCEQNLNHDAMYWYRQDPGQGLRLIYYSQIVNDFQKGDIAEGYSVSREKKESFPLTVTSAQKNPTAFYLCASIGFGYTFGSGTRLTVV.

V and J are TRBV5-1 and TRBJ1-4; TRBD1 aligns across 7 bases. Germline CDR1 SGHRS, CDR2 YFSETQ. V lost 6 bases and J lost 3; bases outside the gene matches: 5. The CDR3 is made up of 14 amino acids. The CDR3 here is CASTSTGSNEKLFF. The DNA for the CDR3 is TGCGCCAGCACCTCGACAGGGTCTAATGAAAAACTGTTTTTT.

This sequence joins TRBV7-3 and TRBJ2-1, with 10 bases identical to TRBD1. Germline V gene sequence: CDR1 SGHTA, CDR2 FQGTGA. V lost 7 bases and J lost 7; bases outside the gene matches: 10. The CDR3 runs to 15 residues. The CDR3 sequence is CASNLRGQGENEQFF. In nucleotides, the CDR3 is TGTGCCAGCAACCTCCGTGGACAGGGGGAGAATGAGCAGTTCTTC.

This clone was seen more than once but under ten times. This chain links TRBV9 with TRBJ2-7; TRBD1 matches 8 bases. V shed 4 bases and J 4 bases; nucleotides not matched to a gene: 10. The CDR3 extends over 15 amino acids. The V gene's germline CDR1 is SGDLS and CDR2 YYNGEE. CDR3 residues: CASSPRTGIWYEQYF. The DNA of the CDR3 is TGTGCCAGCAGCCCCCGGACAGGGATTTGGTACGAGCAGTACTTC.